The present T cell receptor (beta chain) was sequenced within a study of cytomegalovirus exposure and HLA in healthy donors. PCR primers comprised 60 Vbeta and 13 Jbeta primers. TCRdb's table, derived via immunoSEQ multiplex PCR, lists solely in-frame clones and lacks some. In the table there are over 100,000 clones, 73% of which are singletons. This clone has just a few counts. J lost 5 bases, V lost 9 bases, and 6 bases had no gene match. Germline V gene data show CDR1 as SNHLY and CDR2 as FYNNEI. The CDR3 length is 12 residues. Material for sequencing was PBMCs. The genes are TRBV2 and TRBJ1-1; 7 bases line up with TRBD1. The TCR was taken from a woman aged 25 to 39 in good health and CMV-seronegative. As DNA, the CDR3 is TGTGCCAGATCGACAGGGAAGACTGAAGCTTTCTTT. Encoded protein: CARSTGKTEAFF.